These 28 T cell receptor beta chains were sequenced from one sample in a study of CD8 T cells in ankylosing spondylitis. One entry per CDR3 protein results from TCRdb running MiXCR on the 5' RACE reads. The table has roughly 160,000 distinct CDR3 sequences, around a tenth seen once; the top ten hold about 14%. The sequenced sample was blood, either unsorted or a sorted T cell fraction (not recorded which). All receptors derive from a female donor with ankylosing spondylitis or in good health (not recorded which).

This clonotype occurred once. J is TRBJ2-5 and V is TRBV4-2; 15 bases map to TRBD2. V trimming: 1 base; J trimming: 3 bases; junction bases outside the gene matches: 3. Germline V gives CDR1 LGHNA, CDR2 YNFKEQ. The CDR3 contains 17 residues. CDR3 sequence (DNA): TGTGCCAGCAGCCAAGCGGGACTAGCGGGAGGTGAAGAGACCCAGTACTTC. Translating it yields CASSQAGLAGGEETQYF.

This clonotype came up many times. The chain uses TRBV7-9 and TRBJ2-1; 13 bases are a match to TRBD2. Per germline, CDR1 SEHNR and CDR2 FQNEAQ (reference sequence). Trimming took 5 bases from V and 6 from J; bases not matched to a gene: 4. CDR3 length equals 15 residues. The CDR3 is CASSPTSGRANEQFF. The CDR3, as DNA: TGTGCCAGCAGCCCTACTAGCGGGAGGGCCAATGAGCAGTTCTTC. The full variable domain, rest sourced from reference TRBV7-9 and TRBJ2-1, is DTGVSQNPRHKITKRGQNVTFRCDPISEHNRLYWYRQTLGQGPEFLTYFQNEAQLEKSRLLSDRFSAERPKGSFSTLEIQRTEQGDSAMYLCASSPTSGRANEQFFGPGTRLTVL.

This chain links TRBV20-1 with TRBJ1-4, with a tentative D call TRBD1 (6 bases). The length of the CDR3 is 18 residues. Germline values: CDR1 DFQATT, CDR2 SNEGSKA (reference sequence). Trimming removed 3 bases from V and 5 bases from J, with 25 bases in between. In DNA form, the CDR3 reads TGCAGTGCTAGGCAAGGACTGCATGGGGGCGATGCGAATGAAAAACTGTTTTTT. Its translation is CSARQGLHGGDANEKLFF.

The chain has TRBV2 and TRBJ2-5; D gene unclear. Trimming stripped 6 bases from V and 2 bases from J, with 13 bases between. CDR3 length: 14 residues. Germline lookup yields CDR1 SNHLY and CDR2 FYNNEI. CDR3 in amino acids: CASRMWFRQETQYF. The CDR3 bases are TGTGCCAGCAGGATGTGGTTCCGACAAGAGACCCAGTACTTC.

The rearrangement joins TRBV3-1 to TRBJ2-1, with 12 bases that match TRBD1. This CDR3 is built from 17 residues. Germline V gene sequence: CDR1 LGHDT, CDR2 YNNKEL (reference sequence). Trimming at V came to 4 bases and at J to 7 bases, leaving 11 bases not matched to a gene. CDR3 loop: CASSPTPGQGAINEQFF. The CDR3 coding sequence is TGTGCCAGCAGCCCGACCCCGGGACAGGGGGCGATAAATGAGCAGTTCTTC.

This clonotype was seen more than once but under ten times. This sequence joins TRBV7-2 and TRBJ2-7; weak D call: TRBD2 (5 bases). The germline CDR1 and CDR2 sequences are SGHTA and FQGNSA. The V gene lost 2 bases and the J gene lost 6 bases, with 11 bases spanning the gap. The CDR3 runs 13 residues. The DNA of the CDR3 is TGTGCCAGCAGCTTACCCGCAGCGGTCGAGCAGTACTTC. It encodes CASSLPAAVEQYF.

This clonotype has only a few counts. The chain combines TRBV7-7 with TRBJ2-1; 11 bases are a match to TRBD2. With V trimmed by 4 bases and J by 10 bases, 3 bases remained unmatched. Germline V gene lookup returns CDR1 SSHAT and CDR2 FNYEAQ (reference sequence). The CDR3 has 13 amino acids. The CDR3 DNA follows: TGTGCCAGCAGCTCTAGGACTAGCGGGGAGCAGTTCTTC. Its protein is CASSSRTSGEQFF.

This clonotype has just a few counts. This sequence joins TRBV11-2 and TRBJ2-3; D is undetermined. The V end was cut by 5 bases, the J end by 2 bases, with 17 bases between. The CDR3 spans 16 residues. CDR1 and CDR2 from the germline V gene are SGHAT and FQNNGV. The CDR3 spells CASSPLRSWDTDTQYF. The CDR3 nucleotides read TGTGCCAGCAGCCCACTAAGGAGTTGGGACACAGATACGCAGTATTTT.

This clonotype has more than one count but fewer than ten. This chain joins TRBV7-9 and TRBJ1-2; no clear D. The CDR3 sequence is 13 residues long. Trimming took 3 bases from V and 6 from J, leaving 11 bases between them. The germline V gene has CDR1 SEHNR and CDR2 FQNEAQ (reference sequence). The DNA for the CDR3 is TGTGCCAGCAGCTTGGAGTCGGATGATGGCTACACCTTC. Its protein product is CASSLESDDGYTF.

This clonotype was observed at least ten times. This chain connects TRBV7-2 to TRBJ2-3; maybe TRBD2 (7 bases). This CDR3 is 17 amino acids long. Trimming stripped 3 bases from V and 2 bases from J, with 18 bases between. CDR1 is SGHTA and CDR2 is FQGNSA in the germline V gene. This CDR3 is CASSFPKGGGDTDTQYF. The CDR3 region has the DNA TGTGCCAGCAGCTTCCCAAAGGGGGGAGGGGACACAGATACGCAGTATTTT.

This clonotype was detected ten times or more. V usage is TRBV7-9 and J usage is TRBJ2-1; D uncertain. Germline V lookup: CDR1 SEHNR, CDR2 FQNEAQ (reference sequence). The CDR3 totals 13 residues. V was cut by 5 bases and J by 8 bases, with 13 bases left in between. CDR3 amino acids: CASSPKGWYEQFF. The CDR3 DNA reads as TGTGCCAGCAGCCCTAAAGGGTGGTATGAGCAGTTCTTC.

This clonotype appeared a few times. CDR3 residues: CASSPERVGYTF. CDR3 in DNA: TGTGCCAGCAGCCCAGAGAGGGTTGGCTACACCTTC. The chain links TRBV7-9 to TRBJ1-2; D gene unclear. V shed 5 bases and J shed 7 bases, with 11 bases lying between them. This CDR3 spans 12 amino acids. CDR1 and CDR2 (germline): SEHNR, FQNEAQ (reference sequence).

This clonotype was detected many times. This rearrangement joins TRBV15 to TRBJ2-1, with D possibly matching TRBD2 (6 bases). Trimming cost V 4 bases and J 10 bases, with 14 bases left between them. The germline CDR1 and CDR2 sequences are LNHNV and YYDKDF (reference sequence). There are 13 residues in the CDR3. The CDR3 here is CATSTPTSWEQFF. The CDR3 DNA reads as TGTGCCACCAGCACCCCGACTAGTTGGGAGCAGTTCTTC. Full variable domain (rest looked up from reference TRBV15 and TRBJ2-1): DAMVIQNPRYQVTQFGKPVTLSCSQTLNHNVMYWYQQKSSQAPKLLFHYYDKDFNNEADTPDNFQSRRPNTSFCFLDIRSPGLGDTAMYLCATSTPTSWEQFFGPGTRLTVL.

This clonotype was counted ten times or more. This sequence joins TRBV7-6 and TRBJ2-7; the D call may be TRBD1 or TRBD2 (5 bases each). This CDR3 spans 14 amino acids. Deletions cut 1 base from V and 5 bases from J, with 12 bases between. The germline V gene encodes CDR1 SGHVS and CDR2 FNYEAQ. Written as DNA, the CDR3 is TGTGCCAGCAGCTTAGGTGGGGGAAAGGACGAGCAGTACTTC. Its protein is CASSLGGGKDEQYF.

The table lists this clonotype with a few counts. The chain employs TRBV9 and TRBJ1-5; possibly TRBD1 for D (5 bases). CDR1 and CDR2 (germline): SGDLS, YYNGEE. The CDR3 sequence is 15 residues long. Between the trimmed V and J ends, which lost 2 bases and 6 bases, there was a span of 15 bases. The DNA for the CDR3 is TGTGCCAGCAGCGTCGAGGGGAAGGTTGCTCAGCCCCAGCATTTT. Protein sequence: CASSVEGKVAQPQHF.

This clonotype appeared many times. CDR3 nucleotide sequence: TGTGCCAGCAGAAAGCGGGAGACCGGGGAGCTGTTTTTT. It codes for CASRKRETGELFF. V and J are TRBV7-7 and TRBJ2-2, with 8 bases lining up with TRBD2. The CDR3 contains 13 residues. V gave up 6 bases and J gave up 5 bases; unmatched junction bases: 2. The V gene's germline CDR1 is SSHAT and CDR2 FNYEAQ (reference sequence).

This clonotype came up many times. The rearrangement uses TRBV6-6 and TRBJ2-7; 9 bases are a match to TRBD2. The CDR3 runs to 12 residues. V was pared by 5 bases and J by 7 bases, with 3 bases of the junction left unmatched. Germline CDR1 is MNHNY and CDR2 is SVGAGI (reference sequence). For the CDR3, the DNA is TGTGCCAGCAGTGGGACTAGCCTAGAGCAGTACTTC. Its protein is CASSGTSLEQYF.

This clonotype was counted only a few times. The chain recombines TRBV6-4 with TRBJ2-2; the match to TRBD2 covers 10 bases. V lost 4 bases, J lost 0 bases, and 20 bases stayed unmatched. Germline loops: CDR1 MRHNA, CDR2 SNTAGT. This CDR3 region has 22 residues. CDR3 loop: CASSGGFGLAGAHRTNTGELFF. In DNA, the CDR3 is TGTGCCAGCAGTGGGGGGTTCGGGCTAGCGGGAGCCCACCGTACGAACACCGGGGAGCTGTTTTTT.

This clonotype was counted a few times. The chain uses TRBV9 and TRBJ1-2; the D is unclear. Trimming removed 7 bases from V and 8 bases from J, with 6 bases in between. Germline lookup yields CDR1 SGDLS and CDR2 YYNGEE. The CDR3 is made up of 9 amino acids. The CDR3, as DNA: TGTGCCAGCGGGAACGGCTACACCTTC. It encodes CASGNGYTF. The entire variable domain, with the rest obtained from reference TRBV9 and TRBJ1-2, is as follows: DSGVTQTPKHLITATGQRVTLRCSPRSGDLSVYWYQQSLDQGLQFLIQYYNGEERAKGNILERFSAQQFPDLHSELNLSSLELGDSALYFCASGNGYTFGSGTRLTVV.

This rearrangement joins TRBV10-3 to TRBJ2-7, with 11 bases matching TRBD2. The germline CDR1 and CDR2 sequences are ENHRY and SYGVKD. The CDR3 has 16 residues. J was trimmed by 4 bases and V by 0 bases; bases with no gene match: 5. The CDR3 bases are TGTGCCATCAGTGAGTCGATGTCTAGCGGGAGGTACGAGCAGTACTTC. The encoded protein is CAISESMSSGRYEQYF.

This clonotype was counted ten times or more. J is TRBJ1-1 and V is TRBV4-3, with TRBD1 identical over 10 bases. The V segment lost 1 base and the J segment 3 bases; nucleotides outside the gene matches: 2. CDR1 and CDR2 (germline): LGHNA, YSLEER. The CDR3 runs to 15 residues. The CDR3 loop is CASSQGTGGDTEAFF. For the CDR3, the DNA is TGCGCCAGCAGCCAAGGGACAGGGGGGGACACTGAAGCTTTCTTT.

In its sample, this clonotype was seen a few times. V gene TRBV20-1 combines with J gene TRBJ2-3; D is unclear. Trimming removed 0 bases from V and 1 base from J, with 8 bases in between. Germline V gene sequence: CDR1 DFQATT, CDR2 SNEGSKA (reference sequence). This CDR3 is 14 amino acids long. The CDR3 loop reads CSARDPRGTDTQYF. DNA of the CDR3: TGCAGTGCTAGAGATCCCCGGGGCACAGATACGCAGTATTTT.

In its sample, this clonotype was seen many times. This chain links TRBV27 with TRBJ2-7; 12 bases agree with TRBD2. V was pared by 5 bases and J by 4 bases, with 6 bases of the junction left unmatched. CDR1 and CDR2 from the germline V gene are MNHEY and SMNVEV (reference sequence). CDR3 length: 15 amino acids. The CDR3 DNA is TGTGCCAGCAGTCCGACTAGCGGGAGTTGGTACGAGCAGTACTTC. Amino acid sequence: CASSPTSGSWYEQYF.

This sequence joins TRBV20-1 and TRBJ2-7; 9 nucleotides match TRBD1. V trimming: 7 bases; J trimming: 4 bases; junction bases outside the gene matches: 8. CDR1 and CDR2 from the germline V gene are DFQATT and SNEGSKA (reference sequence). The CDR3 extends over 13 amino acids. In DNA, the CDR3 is TGCAGTGGCCGGGTACAGGGGGCTTACGAGCAGTACTTC. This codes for CSGRVQGAYEQYF.

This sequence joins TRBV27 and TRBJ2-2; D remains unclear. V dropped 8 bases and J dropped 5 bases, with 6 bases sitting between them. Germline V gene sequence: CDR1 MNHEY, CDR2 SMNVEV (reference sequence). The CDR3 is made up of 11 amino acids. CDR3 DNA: TGTGCCAGCGCGTCAACCGGGGAGCTGTTTTTT. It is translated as CASASTGELFF.

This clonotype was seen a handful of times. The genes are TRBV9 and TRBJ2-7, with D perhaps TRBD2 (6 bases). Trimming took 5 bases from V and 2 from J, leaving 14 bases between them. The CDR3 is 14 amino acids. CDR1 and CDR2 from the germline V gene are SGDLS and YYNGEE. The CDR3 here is CASSGGEVTYEQYF. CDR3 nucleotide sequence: TGTGCCAGCAGTGGAGGGGAGGTCACCTACGAGCAGTACTTC. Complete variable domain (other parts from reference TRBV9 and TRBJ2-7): DSGVTQTPKHLITATGQRVTLRCSPRSGDLSVYWYQQSLDQGLQFLIQYYNGEERAKGNILERFSAQQFPDLHSELNLSSLELGDSALYFCASSGGEVTYEQYFGPGTRLTVT.

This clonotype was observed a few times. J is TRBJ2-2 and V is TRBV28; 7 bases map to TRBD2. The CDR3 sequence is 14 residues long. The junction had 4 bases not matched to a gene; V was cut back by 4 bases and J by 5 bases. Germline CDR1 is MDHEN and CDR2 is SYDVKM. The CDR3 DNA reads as TGTGCCAGCAGTTGGGGGGGAAGAACCGGGGAGCTGTTTTTT. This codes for CASSWGGRTGELFF.

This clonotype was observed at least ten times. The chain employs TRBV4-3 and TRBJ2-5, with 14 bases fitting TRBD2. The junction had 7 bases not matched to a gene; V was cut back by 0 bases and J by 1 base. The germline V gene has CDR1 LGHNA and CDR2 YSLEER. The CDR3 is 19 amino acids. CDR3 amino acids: CASSQDFPGTSGGQETQYF. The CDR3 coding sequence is TGCGCCAGCAGCCAAGATTTTCCAGGGACTAGCGGGGGCCAAGAGACCCAGTACTTC.